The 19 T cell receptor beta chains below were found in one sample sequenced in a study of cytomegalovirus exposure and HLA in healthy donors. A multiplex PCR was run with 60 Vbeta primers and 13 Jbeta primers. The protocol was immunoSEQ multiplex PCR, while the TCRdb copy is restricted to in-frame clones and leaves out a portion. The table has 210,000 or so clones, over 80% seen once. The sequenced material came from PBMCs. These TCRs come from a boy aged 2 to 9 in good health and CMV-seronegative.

The chain's CDR3 is CASSLDLQAALEQYF. For the CDR3, the DNA is TGTGCCAGCAGCTTGGACCTACAGGCCGCCCTCGAGCAGTACTTC. The V gene is TRBV5-4, the J gene TRBJ2-7; a weak D match, TRBD1 (5 bases). The CDR3 sequence is 15 residues long. V gave up 0 bases and J gave up 6 bases, with 16 bases separating them. Germline CDR1 reads SGHNT; CDR2 reads YYREEE (reference sequence).

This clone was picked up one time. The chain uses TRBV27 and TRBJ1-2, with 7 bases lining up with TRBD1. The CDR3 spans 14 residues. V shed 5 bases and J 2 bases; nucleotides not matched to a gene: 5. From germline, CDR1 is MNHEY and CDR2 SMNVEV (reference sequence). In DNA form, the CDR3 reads TGTGCCAGCAGTCCCCGGACAGGAAACTATGGCTACACCTTC. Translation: CASSPRTGNYGYTF.

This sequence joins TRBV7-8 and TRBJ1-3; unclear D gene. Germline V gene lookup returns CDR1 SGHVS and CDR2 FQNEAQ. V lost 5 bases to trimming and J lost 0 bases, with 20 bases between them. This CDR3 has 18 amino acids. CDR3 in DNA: TGTGCCAGCAGCGCGGGAACTCGGACGGGAAGCTCTGGAAACACCATATATTTT. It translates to CASSAGTRTGSSGNTIYF.

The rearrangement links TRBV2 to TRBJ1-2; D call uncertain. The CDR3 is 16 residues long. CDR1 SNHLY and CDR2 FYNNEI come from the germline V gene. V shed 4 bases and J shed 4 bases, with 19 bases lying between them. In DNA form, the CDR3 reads TGTGCCAGCAGTGGGAGCACCGAGCAATCCTTCTATGGCTACACCTTC. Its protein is CASSGSTEQSFYGYTF.

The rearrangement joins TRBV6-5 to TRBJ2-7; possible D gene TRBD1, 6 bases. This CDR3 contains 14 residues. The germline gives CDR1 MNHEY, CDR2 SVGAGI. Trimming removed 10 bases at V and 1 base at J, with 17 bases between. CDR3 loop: CATSGGGASYEQYF. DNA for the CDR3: TGTGCCACCTCCGGTGGGGGCGCTTCCTACGAGCAGTACTTC.

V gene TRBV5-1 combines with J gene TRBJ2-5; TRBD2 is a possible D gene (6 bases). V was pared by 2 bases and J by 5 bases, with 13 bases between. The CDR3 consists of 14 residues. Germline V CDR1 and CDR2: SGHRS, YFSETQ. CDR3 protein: CASSLGREVETQYF. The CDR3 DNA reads TGCGCCAGCAGCTTAGGCAGGGAGGTGGAGACCCAGTACTTC.

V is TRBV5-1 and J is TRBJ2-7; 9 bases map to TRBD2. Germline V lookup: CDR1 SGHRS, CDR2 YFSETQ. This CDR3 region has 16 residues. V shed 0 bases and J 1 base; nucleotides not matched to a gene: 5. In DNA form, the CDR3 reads TGCGCCAGCAGCTTGGGGTTAGCGGGAGCTTCCTACGAGCAGTACTTC. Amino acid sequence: CASSLGLAGASYEQYF. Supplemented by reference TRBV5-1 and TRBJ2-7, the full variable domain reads KAGVTQTPRYLIKTRGQQVTLSCSPISGHRSVSWYQQTPGQGLQFLFEYFSETQRNKGNFPGRFSGRQFSNSRSEMNVSTLELGDSALYLCASSLGLAGASYEQYFGPGTRLTVT.

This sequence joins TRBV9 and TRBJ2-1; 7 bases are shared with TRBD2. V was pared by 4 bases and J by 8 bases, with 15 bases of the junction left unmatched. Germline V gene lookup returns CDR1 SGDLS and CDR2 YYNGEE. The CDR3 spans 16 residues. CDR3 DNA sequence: TGTGCCAGCAGCTCTTCGGGCGGGGGAGCGGTATATGAGCAGTTCTTC. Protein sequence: CASSSSGGGAVYEQFF.

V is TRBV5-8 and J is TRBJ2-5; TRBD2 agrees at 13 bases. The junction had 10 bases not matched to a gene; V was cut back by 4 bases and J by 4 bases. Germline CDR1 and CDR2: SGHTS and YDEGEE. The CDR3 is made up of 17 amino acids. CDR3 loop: CASSLGTSGRAGETQYF. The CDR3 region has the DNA TGTGCCAGCAGCCTAGGAACTAGCGGGAGGGCCGGAGAGACCCAGTACTTC.

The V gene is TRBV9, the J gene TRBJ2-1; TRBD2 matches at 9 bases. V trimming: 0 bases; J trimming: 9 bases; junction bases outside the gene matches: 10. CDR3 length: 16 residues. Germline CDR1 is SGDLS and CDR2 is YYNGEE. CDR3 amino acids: CASSVVPVAGAPEQFF. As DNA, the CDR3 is TGTGCCAGCAGCGTAGTCCCAGTAGCGGGGGCTCCTGAGCAGTTCTTC.

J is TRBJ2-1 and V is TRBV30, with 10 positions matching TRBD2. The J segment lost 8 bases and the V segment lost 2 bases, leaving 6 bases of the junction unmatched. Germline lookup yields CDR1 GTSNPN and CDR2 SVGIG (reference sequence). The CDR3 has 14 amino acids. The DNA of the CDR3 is TGTGCCTGGAGTAGCGGGGGGGCTGTGGATGAGCAGTTCTTC. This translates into CAWSSGGAVDEQFF.

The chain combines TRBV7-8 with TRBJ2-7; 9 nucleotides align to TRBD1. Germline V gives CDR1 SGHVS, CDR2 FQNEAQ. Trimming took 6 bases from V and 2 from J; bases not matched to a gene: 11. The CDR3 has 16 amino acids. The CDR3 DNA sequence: TGTGCCAGCAGTTTTCGTACGGGACAGGGAACCTACGAGCAGTACTTC. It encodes CASSFRTGQGTYEQYF.

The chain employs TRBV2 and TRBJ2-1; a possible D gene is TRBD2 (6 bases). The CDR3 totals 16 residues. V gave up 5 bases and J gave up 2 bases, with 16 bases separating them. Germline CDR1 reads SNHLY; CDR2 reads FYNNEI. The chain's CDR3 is CASSTTGLETYNEQFF. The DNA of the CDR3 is TGTGCCAGCAGTACTACGGGACTGGAGACCTACAATGAGCAGTTCTTC. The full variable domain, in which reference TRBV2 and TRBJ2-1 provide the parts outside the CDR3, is EPEVTQTPSHQVTQMGQEVILRCVPISNHLYFYWYRQILGQKVEFLVSFYNNEISEKSEIFDDQFSVERPDGSNFTLKIRSTKLEDSAMYFCASSTTGLETYNEQFFGPGTRLTVL.

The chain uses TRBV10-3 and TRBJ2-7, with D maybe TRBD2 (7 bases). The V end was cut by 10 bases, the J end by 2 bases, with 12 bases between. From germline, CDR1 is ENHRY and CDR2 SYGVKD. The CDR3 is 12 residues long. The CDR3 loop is CATSGTTYEQYF. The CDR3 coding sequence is TGTGCCACCAGCGGGACAACCTACGAGCAGTACTTC.

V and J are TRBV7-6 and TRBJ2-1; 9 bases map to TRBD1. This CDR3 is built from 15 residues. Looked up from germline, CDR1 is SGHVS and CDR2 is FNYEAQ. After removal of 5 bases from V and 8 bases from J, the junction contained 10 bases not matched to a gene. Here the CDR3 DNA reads TGTGCCAGCAGCCACTATCGGACAGGGGCCCATGAGCAGTTCTTC. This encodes CASSHYRTGAHEQFF.

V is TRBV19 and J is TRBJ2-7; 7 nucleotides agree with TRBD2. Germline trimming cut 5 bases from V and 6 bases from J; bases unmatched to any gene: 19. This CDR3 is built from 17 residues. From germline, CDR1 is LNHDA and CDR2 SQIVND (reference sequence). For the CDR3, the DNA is TGTGCCAGTAGTCCGACGGGGGTTCTGGCGGGAGTGAGCGAGCAGTACTTC. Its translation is CASSPTGVLAGVSEQYF.

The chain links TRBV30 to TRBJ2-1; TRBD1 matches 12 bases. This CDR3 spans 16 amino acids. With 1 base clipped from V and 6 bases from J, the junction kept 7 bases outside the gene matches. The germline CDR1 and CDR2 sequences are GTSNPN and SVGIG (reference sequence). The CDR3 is CAWSGSGTGGFNEQFF. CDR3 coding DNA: TGTGCCTGGAGTGGCTCCGGGACAGGGGGCTTCAATGAGCAGTTCTTC.

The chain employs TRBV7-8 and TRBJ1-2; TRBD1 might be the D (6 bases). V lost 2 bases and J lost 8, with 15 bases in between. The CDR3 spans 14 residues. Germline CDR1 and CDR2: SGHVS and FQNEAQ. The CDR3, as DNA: TGTGCCAGCAGCTTAAGGGACAACTTACGAGGCTACACCTTC. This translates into CASSLRDNLRGYTF.

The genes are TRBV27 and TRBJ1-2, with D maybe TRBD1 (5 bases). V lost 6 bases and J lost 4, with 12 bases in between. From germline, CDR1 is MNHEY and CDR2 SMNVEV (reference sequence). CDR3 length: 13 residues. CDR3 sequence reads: CASRTDLGYGYTF. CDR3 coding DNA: TGTGCCAGCAGGACAGACTTGGGCTATGGCTACACCTTC.